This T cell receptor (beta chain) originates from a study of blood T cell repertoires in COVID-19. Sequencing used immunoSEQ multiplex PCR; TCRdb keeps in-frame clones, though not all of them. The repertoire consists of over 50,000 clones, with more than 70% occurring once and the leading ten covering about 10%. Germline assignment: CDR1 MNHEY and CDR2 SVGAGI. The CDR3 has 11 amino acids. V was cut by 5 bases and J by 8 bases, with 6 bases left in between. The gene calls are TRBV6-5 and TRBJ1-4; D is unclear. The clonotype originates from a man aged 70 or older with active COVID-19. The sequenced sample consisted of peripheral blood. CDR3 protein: CASSPGEKLFF. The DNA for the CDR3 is TGTGCCAGCAGTCCGGGGGAAAAACTGTTTTTT.